Listed here is a single T cell receptor beta chain. Its antigen remains unidentified. CDR1 and CDR2 (germline): SNHLY, FYNNEI. The CDR3 has 13 residues. The V segment lost 7 bases and the J segment 4 bases; nucleotides outside the gene matches: 6. Upon completion of 10 days in culture, CD4+ T cells were isolated. Of the BNT162b2 and mRNA-1273 vaccines, participants received two doses of one or the other. It was on days 3 and 7 that half the medium was replaced with IL-2 medium. Produced via immunoSEQ multiplex PCR; TCRdb's table is partial and in-frame only. Among about 47,000 clones listed, about 70% were seen once. This specimen belongs to a study of vaccination effects on CD4 cells after COVID-19. Study summary: It was a median of 72 days after the second dose that post-vaccine samples were obtained.

Notes on the study in general: A shortage of convalescent patients and an absence of early post-infection timepoints characterized the study.

The rearrangement joins TRBV2 to TRBJ1-2; 7 positions match TRBD1. This specimen consisted of CD4+ T cells from PBMCs cultured without peptide, obtained after COVID-19 vaccination. This clonotype was sampled from a human donor who received a COVID-19 vaccine. The CDR3 bases are TGTGCCAGCACCGAGGGGGCGGTCTATGGCTACACCTTC. This codes for CASTEGAVYGYTF.